This T cell receptor (beta chain) is from a study of T cell responses to AZD1222 COVID-19 vaccine. Generated by immunoSEQ multiplex PCR, the TCRdb table keeps only in-frame clones and is missing some. The sample shows tens of thousands of clones, about 88% of them seen only once. The study's findings and limits: No repertoire was sampled before or during the peak T cell response, only after it.

This CDR3 region has 12 residues. The V segment lost 8 bases and the J segment 8 bases; nucleotides outside the gene matches: 9. Germline CDR1 is SQVTM and CDR2 is ANQGSEA. As for this clone: Antigen unknown.

The rearrangement links TRBV29-1 to TRBJ2-1, with 7 bases lining up with TRBD2. The receptor's source is an adult in good health. The specimen was peripheral blood, collected on day 0 of AZD1222 vaccination. CDR3 amino acids: CSSRTSNYEQFF. CDR3 DNA sequence: TGCAGCTCTCGGACTAGTAACTATGAGCAGTTCTTC.